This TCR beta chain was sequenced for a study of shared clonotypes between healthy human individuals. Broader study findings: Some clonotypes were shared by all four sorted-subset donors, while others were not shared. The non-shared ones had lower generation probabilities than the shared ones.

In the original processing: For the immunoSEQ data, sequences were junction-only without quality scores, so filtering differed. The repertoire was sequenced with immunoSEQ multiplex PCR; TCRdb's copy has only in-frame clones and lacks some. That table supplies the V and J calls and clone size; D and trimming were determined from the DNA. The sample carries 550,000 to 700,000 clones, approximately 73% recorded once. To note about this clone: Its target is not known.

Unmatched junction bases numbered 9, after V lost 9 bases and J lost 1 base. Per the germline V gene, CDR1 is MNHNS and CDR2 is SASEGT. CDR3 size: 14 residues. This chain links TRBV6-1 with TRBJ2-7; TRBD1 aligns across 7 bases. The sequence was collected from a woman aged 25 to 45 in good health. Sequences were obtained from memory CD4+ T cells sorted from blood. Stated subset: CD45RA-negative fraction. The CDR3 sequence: CASEQGPLSYEQYF. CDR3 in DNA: TGTGCCAGTGAACAGGGGCCCCTATCCTACGAGCAGTACTTC.